This TCR beta chain stems from a study of OX40 agonist ivuxolimab in advanced cancers. V was trimmed by 1 base and J by 3 bases, leaving 13 bases between them. The germline gives CDR1 MDHEN, CDR2 SYDVKM. The CDR3 runs 15 residues. TCRdb keeps only in-frame clones here, not all; method: immunoSEQ multiplex PCR. The sample carries about 40,000 clones, 88% recorded once. This clone is categorized as medium-sized. The chain links TRBV28 to TRBJ2-7; TRBD1 is a possible D gene (6 bases). The clonotype was recovered from an adult with an advanced solid tumor such as melanoma, head and neck, liver or kidney cancer. The input for sequencing was CD4+ or CD8+ T cells sorted from blood, taken in a trial of the OX40 agonist ivuxolimab. The CDR3 protein is CASSLLGGPLYEQYF. DNA of the CDR3: TGTGCCAGCAGTTTATTAGGGGGACCGCTCTACGAGCAGTACTTC. Based on the CDR3 plus reference TRBV28 and TRBJ2-7, the full variable domain is DVKVTQSSRYLVKRTGEKVFLECVQDMDHENMFWYRQDPGLGLRLIYFSYDVKMKEKGDIPEGYSVSREKKERFSLILESASTNQTSMYLCASSLLGGPLYEQYFGPGTRLTVT.